Following are 8 T cell receptor beta chains from one sample sequenced in a study of blood T cell repertoires in COVID-19. Assay used: immunoSEQ multiplex PCR; TCRdb lists only in-frame clones, some missing. The sample shows some 94,000 clones, about 71% of them seen only once. Sequencing was performed on peripheral blood. These receptors all stem from a woman in her sixties in a cohort sampled during active or convalescent COVID-19.

The rearrangement links TRBV6-5 to TRBJ2-3, with TRBD2 matching over 9 bases. Germline V gives CDR1 MNHEY, CDR2 SVGAGI. The CDR3 has 14 residues. The junction had 3 bases not matched to a gene; V was cut back by 6 bases and J by 2 bases. The CDR3 spells CASRAGGTTDTQYF. The CDR3 DNA is TGTGCCAGCAGAGCGGGGGGAACCACAGATACGCAGTATTTT.

This sequence joins TRBV7-9 and TRBJ1-4; TRBD1 is a possible D gene (6 bases). The CDR3 has 15 residues. Between the trimmed V and J ends, which lost 5 bases and 5 bases, there was a span of 15 bases. CDR1 and CDR2 (germline): SEHNR, FQNEAQ (reference sequence). CDR3 sequence reads: CASSATGHRNEKLFF. For the CDR3, the DNA is TGTGCCAGCAGCGCCACGGGACACAGAAATGAAAAACTGTTTTTT.

This chain connects TRBV24-1 to TRBJ2-3; 9 bases match TRBD2. Germline V gene lookup returns CDR1 KGHDR and CDR2 SFDVKD. Losses at the gene ends were 3 bases for V and 2 bases for J; bases not matched to a gene: 2. The CDR3 totals 15 residues. For the CDR3, the DNA is TGTGCCACCAGTGATGCGGGGGGGCCCACAGATACGCAGTATTTT. Its translation: CATSDAGGPTDTQYF.

The CDR3 reads CASSIRTSGGAHEQFF. DNA of the CDR3: TGTGCCAGCAGTATAAGGACTAGCGGGGGGGCTCATGAGCAGTTCTTC. The gene calls are TRBV27 and TRBJ2-1; TRBD2 aligns across 15 bases. The germline V gene has CDR1 MNHEY and CDR2 SMNVEV (reference sequence). CDR3 length: 16 residues. The J segment lost 8 bases and the V segment lost 5 bases, leaving 7 bases of the junction unmatched.

This chain joins TRBV5-1 and TRBJ2-5, with TRBD2 matching over 8 bases. The germline V gene has CDR1 SGHRS and CDR2 YFSETQ. This CDR3 is 17 amino acids long. Trimming took 7 bases from V and 4 from J; bases not matched to a gene: 18. The CDR3 nucleotides read TGCGCCAGCGACCCCCGGGAAACGGGGGGGCGGAGAGAGACCCAGTACTTC. As protein: CASDPRETGGRRETQYF.

This clone was counted only a few times. The CDR3 DNA reads TGTGCCAGCAGCCTGCGGGACAGGGTTGGAAACACCATATATTTT. Its translation: CASSLRDRVGNTIYF. This rearrangement joins TRBV3-1 (or the pseudogene TRBV3-2) to TRBJ1-3; 9 nucleotides align to TRBD1. V shed 4 bases, J shed 3 bases, and the junction held 4 bases outside the gene matches. The CDR3 is made up of 15 amino acids. Per the germline V gene, CDR1 is LGHDT and CDR2 is YNNKEL (reference sequence).

The gene calls are TRBV7-3 and TRBJ2-5; TRBD1 might be the D (5 bases). CDR3 length equals 13 residues. Between the trimmed V and J ends, which lost 5 bases and 5 bases, there was a span of 12 bases. CDR1 is SGHTA, CDR2 FQGTGA, per germline. CDR3 coding DNA: TGTGCCAGCAGCCAAGGGGCCTTGGAGACCCAGTACTTC. It encodes CASSQGALETQYF.

The chain has TRBV4-2 and TRBJ1-6; no definite D call. Germline V gene data show CDR1 as LGHNA and CDR2 as YNFKEQ. This CDR3 has 16 amino acids. Deletions cut 3 bases from V and 2 bases from J, with 11 bases between. In nucleotides, the CDR3 is TGTGCCAGCAGCCAGGACCCCGGGACCTATAATTCACCCCTCCACTTT. Its protein is CASSQDPGTYNSPLHF.